This TCR beta chain comes out of a study of T cell changes during pregnancy in multiple sclerosis. Assay: immunoSEQ multiplex PCR; the TCRdb copy retains only in-frame clones and omits some. The sample has roughly 110,000 clones, about 90% seen once. CDR3 length: 15 amino acids. The sequence was collected from a female donor with multiple sclerosis, enrolled in a pregnancy study. The source material was peripheral blood, sampled before pregnancy. The V gene is TRBV21-1, the J gene TRBJ2-5; TRBD1 is taken as the D call from the table, unchecked against the DNA. TRBV21-1 is noted as a pseudogene. The CDR3 DNA sequence: TGTGCCAGCAGCATCCCGGACAGGGACCAAGAGACCCAGTACTTC. Translating gives CASSIPDRDQETQYF.